This TCR beta chain came from a study of CD8+ T cells in alopecia areata. General observations from the study: Clonality was higher in lesional than normal scalp, especially in alopecia totalis/universalis.

The CDR3 sequence is 13 residues long. V lost 4 bases, J lost 2 bases, and 9 bases lay in between. The germline CDR1 and CDR2 sequences are SQVTM and ANQGSEA. After isolation, RNA underwent reverse transcription to generate cDNA as the sequencing template. Produced via immunoSEQ multiplex PCR; TCRdb's table is partial and in-frame only. The sample has 65,000 to 100,000 clones, roughly 51% seen once; the top ten hold 5.7%. Notes on this clone: Its antigen is unidentified.

Sequencing was carried out using NKG2D-high CD8+ T cells sorted from blood. This receptor was identified in a human donor with alopecia areata. The V and J genes are TRBV29-1 and TRBJ2-1, with a weak D call TRBD2 (5 bases). CDR3: CSVASEAYNEQFF. The CDR3, as DNA: TGCAGCGTTGCCTCGGAGGCCTACAATGAGCAGTTCTTC.